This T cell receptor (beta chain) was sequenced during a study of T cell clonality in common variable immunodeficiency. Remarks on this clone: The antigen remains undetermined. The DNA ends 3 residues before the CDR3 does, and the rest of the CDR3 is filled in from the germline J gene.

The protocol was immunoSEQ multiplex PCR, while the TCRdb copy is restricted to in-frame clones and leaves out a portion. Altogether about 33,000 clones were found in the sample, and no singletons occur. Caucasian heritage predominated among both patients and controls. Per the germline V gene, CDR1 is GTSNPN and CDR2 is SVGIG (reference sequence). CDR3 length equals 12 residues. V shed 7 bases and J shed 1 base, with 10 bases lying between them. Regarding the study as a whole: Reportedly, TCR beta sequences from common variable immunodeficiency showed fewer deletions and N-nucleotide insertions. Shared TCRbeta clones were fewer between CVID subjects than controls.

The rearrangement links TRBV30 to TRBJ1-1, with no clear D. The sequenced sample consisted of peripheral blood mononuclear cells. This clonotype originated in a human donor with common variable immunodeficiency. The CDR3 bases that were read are TGTGCCTCAGAGACGGGGAACACTGAA. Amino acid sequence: CASETGNTE. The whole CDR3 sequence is CASETGNTEAFF.